This TCR beta chain was sequenced during a study of cytomegalovirus exposure and HLA in healthy donors. CDR1 and CDR2 (germline): SQVTM, ANQGSEA. The CDR3 is made up of 14 amino acids. The V end was cut by 4 bases, the J end by 8 bases, with 17 bases between. Findings and caveats of the study: Reportedly, diagnosis of cytomegalovirus status by the classifier showed high specificity and sensitivity. According to the study, approximately 150 TCR beta chains were cytomegalovirus-associated.

The table came from immunoSEQ multiplex PCR; TCRdb's copy has only in-frame clones and leaves some out. The sample consists of some 150,000 clones, approximately 88% of them appearing once. Of note for this clone: Its antigen remains unknown.

The sample taken for sequencing was PBMCs. This clonotype originated in a woman aged 18 to 35 in good health and CMV-seropositive. The chain employs TRBV29-1 and TRBJ2-2; D perhaps matches TRBD1 (5 bases). The CDR3 protein is CSVAYPDQGGELFF. The CDR3 DNA reads TGCAGCGTTGCTTATCCGGATCAGGGAGGGGAGCTGTTTTTT.